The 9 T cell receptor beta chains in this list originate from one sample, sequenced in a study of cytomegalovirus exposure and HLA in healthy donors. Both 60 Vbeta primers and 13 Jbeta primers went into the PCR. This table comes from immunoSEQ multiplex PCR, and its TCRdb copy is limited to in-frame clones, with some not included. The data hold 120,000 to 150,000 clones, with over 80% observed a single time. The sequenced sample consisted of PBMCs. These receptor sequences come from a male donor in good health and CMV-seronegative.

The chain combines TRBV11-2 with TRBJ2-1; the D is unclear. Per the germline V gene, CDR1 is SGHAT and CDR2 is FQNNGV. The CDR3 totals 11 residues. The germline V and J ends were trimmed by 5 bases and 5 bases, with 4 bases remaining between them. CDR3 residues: CASSPNNEQFF. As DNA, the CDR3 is TGTGCCAGCAGCCCCAACAATGAGCAGTTCTTC.

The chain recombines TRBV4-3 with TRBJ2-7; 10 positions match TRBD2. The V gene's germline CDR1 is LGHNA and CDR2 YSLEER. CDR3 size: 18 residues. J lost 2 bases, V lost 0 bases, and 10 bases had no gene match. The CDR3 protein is CASSQDNLGTSETYEQYF. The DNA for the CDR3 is TGCGCCAGCAGCCAAGATAACTTAGGGACTAGCGAAACCTACGAGCAGTACTTC.

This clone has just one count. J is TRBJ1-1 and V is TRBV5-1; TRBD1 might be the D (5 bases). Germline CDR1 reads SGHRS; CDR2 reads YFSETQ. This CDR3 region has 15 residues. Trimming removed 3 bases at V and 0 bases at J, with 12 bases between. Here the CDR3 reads CASSSDSHMNTEAFF. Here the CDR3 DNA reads TGCGCCAGCAGCTCAGACAGCCACATGAACACTGAAGCTTTCTTT.

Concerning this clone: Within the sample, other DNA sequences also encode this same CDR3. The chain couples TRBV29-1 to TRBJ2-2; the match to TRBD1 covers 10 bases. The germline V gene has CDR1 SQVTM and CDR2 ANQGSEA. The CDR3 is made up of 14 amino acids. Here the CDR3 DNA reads TGCAGTGTTTCCGGGACAGGGGACCACGGGGAGCTGTTTTTT. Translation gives CSVSGTGDHGELFF.

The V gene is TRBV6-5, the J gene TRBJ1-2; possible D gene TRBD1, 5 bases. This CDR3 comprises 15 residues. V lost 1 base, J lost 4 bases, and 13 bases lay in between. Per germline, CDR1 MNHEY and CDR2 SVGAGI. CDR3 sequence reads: CASSYWFGGSYGYTF. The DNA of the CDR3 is TGTGCCAGCAGTTACTGGTTCGGGGGAAGCTATGGCTACACCTTC.

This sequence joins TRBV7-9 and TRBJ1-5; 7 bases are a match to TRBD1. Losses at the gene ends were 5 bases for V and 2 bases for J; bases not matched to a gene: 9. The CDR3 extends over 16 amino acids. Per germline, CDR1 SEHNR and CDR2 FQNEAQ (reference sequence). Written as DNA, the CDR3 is TGTGCCAGCAGCCACAACAGGGGATGGGGCAATCAGCCCCAGCATTTT. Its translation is CASSHNRGWGNQPQHF.

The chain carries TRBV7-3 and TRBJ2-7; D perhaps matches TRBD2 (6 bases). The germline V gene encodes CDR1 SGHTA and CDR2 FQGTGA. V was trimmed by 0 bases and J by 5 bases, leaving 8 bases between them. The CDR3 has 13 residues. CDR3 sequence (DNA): TGTGCCAGCAGCTTAACCAGGAGGGACGAGCAGTACTTC. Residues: CASSLTRRDEQYF.

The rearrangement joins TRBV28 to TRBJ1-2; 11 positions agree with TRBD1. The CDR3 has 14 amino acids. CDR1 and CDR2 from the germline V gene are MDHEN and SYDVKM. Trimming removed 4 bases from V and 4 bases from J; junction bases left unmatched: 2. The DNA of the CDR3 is TGTGCCAGCAGTTGGGACAGGGGGGCCTATGGCTACACCTTC. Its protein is CASSWDRGAYGYTF.

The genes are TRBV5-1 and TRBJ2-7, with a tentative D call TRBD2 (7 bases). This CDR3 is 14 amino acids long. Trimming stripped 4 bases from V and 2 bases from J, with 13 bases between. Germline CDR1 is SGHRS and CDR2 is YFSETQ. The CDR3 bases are TGCGCCAGCAGCCTAGGGGGGGGCACCTACGAGCAGTACTTC. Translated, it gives CASSLGGGTYEQYF.